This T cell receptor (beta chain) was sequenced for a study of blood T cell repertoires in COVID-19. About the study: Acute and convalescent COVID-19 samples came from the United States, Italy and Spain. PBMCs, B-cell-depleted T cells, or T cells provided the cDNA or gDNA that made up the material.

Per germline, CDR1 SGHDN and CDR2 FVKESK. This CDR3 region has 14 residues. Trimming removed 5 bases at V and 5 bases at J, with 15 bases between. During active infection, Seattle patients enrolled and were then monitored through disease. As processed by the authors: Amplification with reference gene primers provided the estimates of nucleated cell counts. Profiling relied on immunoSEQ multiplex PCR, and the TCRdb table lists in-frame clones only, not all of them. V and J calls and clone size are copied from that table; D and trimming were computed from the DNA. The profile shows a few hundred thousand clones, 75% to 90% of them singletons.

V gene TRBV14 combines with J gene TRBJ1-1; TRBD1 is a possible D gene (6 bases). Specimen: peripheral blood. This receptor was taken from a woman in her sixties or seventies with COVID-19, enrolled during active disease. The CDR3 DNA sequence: TGTGCCAGCAGCGGCAGGGGCGCCAAGACTGAAGCTTTCTTT. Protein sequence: CASSGRGAKTEAFF.